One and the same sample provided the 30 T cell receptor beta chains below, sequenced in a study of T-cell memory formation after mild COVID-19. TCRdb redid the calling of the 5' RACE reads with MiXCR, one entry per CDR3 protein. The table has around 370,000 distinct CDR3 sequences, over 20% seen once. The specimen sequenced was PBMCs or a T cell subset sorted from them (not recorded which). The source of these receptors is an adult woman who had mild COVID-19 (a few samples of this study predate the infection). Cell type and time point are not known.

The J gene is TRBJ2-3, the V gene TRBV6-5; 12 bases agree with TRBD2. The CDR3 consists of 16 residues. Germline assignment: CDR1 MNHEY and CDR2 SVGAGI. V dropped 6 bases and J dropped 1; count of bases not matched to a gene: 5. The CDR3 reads CASSPWTSGGTDTQYF. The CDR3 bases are TGTGCCAGCAGCCCATGGACTAGCGGGGGCACAGATACGCAGTATTTT.

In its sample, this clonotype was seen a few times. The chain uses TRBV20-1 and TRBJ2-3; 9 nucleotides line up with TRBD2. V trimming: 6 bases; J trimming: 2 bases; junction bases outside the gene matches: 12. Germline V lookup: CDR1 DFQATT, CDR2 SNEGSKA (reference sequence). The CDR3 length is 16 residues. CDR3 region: CSAPWGLAGYTDTQYF. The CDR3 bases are TGCAGTGCACCCTGGGGCCTAGCGGGGTACACAGATACGCAGTATTTT.

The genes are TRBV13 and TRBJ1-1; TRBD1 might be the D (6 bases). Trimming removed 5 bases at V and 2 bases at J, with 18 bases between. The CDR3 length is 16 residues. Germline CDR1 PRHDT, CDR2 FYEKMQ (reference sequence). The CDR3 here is CASSRILTGLNTEAFF. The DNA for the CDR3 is TGTGCCAGCAGCCGCATATTGACAGGCCTTAACACTGAAGCTTTCTTT.

The CDR3 DNA follows: TGTGCCAGCAGGGACAGGGGGGCTAACCCGAATTCACCCCTCCACTTT. Residues: CASRDRGANPNSPLHF. V is TRBV27 and J is TRBJ1-6; TRBD1 matches 10 bases. The germline CDR1 and CDR2 sequences are MNHEY and SMNVEV (reference sequence). This CDR3 region has 16 residues. J gave up 7 bases and V 6 bases, and 9 bases lay outside the gene matches.

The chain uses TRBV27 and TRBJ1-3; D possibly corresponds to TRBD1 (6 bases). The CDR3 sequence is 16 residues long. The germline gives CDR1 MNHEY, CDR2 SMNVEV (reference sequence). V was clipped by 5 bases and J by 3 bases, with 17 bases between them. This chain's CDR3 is CASSPRGGAVGNTIYF. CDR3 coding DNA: TGTGCCAGCAGTCCGCGGGGGGGGGCAGTTGGAAACACCATATATTTT.

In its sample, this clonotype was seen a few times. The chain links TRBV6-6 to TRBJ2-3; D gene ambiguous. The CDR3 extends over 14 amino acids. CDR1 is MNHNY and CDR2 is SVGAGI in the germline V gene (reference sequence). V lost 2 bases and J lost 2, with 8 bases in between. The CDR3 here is CASSYNSPTDTQYF. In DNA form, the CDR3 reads TGTGCCAGCAGTTACAACAGTCCCACAGATACGCAGTATTTT.

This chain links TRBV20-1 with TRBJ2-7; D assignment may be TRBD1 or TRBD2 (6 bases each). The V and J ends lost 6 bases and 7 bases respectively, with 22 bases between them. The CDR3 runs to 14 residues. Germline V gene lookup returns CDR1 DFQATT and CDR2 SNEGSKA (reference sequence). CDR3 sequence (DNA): TGCAGTGCCCCGGAGGGCAGGGGAAGTCGGGAGCAGTACTTC. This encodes CSAPEGRGSREQYF.

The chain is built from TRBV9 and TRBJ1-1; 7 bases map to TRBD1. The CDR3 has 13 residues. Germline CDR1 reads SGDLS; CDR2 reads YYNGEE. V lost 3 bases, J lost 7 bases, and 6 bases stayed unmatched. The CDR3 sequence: CASSGGGQLEAFF. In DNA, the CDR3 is TGTGCCAGCAGCGGGGGGGGACAGCTTGAAGCTTTCTTT. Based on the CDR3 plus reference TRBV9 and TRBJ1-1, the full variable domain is DSGVTQTPKHLITATGQRVTLRCSPRSGDLSVYWYQQSLDQGLQFLIQYYNGEERAKGNILERFSAQQFPDLHSELNLSSLELGDSALYFCASSGGGQLEAFFGQGTRLTVV.

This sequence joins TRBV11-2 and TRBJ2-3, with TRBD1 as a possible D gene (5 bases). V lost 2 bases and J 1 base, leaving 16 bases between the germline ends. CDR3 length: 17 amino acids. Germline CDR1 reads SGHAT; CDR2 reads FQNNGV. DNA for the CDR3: TGTGCCAGCAGCTTACCGTTCCAGGGAAGCGGCACAGATACGCAGTATTTT. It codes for CASSLPFQGSGTDTQYF.

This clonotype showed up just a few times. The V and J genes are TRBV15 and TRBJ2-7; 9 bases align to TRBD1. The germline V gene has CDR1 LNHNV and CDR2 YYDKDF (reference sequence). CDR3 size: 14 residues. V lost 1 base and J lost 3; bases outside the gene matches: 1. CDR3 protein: CATSRGQGGYEQYF. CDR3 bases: TGTGCCACCAGCAGAGGACAGGGGGGCTACGAGCAGTACTTC.

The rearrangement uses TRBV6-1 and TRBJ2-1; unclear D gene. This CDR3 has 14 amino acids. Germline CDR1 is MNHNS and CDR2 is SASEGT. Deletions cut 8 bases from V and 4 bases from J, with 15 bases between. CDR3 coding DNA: TGTGCCAGCGGCTTAACCGGGCCGTACAATGAGCAGTTCTTC. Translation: CASGLTGPYNEQFF.

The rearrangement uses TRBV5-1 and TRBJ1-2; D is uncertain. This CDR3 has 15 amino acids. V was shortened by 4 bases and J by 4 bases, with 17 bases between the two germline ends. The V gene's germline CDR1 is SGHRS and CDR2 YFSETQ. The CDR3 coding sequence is TGCGCCAGCAGCCCATACTATAACGGACCCTATGGCTACACCTTC. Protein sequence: CASSPYYNGPYGYTF.

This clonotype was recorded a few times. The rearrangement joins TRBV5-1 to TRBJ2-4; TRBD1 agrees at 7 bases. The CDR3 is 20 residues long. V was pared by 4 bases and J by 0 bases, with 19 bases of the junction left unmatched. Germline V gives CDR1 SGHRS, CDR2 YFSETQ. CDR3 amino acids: CASSRHRTGNQGVAKNIQYF. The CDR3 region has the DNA TGCGCCAGCAGCCGGCACCGGACAGGCAATCAGGGGGTAGCCAAAAACATTCAGTACTTC. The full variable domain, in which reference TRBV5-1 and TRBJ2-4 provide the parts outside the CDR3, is KAGVTQTPRYLIKTRGQQVTLSCSPISGHRSVSWYQQTPGQGLQFLFEYFSETQRNKGNFPGRFSGRQFSNSRSEMNVSTLELGDSALYLCASSRHRTGNQGVAKNIQYFGAGTRLSVL.

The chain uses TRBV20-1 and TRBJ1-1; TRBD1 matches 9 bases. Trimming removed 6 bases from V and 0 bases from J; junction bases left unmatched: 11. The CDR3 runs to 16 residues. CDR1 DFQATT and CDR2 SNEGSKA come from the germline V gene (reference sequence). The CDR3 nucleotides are TGCAGTGCCCTTCCGCGGGACAGGGAAGTGAACACTGAAGCTTTCTTT. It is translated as CSALPRDREVNTEAFF.

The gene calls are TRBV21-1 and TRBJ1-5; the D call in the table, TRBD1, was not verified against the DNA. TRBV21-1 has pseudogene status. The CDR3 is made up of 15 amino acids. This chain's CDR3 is CASSKGARTNQPQHF. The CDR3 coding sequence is TGTGCCAGCAGCAAGGGGGCTAGAACCAATCAGCCCCAGCATTTT.

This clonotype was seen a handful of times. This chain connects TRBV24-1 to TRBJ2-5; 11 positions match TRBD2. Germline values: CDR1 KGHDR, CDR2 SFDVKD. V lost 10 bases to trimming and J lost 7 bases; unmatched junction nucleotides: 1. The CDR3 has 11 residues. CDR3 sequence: CATGLAGTQYF. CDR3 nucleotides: TGTGCCACTGGACTAGCGGGGACCCAGTACTTC.

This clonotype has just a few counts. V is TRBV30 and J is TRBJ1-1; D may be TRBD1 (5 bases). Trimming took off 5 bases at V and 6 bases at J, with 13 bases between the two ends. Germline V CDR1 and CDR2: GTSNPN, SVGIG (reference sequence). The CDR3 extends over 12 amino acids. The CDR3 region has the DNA TGTGCCTGGGAGCAGGGAAGGGCTGAAGCTTTCTTT. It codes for CAWEQGRAEAFF.

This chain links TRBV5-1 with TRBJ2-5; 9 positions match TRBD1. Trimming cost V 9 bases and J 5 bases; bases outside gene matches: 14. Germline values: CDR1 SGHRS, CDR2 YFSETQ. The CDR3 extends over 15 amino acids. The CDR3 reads CATSGTGTRLETQYF. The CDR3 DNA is TGCGCCACCTCAGGGACAGGGACCCGTTTGGAGACCCAGTACTTC.

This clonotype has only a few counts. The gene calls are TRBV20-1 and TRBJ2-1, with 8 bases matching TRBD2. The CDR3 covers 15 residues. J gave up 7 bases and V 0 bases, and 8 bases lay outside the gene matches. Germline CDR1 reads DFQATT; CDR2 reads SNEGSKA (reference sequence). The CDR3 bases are TGCAGTGCTAGAGATGGGGTAGCGGGGTTTAATGAGCAGTTCTTC. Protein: CSARDGVAGFNEQFF.

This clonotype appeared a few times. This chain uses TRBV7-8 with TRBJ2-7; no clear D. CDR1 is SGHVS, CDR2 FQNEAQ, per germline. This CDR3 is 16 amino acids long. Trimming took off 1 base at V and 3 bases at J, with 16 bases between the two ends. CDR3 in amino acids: CASSLDAVPLVYEQYF. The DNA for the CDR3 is TGTGCCAGCAGCTTAGATGCAGTCCCCCTGGTCTACGAGCAGTACTTC. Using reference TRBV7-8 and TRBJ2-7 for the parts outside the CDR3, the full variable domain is GAGVSQSPRYKVAKRGQDVALRCDPISGHVSLFWYQQALGQGPEFLTYFQNEAQLDKSGLPSDRFFAERPEGSVSTLKIQRTQQEDSAVYLCASSLDAVPLVYEQYFGPGTRLTVT.

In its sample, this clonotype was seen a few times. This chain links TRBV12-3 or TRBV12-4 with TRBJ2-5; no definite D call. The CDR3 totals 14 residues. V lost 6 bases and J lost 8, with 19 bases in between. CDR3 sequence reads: CASSAPVGAGTQYF. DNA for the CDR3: TGTGCCAGCAGCGCCCCAGTGGGTGCTGGAACCCAGTACTTC.

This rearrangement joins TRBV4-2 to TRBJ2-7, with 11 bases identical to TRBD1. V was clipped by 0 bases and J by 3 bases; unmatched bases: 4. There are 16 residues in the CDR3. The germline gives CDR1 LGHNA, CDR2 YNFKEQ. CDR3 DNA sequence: TGTGCCAGCAGCCAAGATGAGGGGACAGGGGGCTACGAGCAGTACTTC. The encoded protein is CASSQDEGTGGYEQYF.

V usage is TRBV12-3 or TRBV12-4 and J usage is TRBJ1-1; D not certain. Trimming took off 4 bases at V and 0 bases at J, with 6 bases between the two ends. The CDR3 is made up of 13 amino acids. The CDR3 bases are TGTGCCAGCAGTTATGAGGTGAACACTGAAGCTTTCTTT. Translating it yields CASSYEVNTEAFF.

CDR3 nucleotides: TGTGCCTGGAGTGGGATCCGATCTAGGACAAGATACCAAGAGACCCAGTACTTC. Translation gives CAWSGIRSRTRYQETQYF. The chain is built from TRBV30 and TRBJ2-5, with a weak D call TRBD1 (5 bases). Germline CDR1 is GTSNPN and CDR2 is SVGIG (reference sequence). This CDR3 region has 18 residues. V was pared by 1 base and J by 0 bases, with 21 bases between.

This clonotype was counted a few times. The CDR3 spells CSVTGTGASTDTQYF. CDR3 nucleotides: TGCAGCGTTACTGGGACAGGGGCTAGCACAGATACGCAGTATTTT. The chain joins TRBV29-1 to TRBJ2-3; 10 bases match TRBD1. J lost 0 bases, V lost 5 bases, and 5 bases had no gene match. Per the germline V gene, CDR1 is SQVTM and CDR2 is ANQGSEA. The CDR3 loop spans 15 amino acids.

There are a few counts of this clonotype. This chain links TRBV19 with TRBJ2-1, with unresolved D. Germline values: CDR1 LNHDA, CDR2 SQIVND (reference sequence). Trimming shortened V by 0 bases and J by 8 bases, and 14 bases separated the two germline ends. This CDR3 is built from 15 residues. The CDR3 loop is CASSIEAPVRYEQFF. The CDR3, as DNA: TGTGCCAGTAGTATAGAAGCGCCGGTACGGTATGAGCAGTTCTTC.

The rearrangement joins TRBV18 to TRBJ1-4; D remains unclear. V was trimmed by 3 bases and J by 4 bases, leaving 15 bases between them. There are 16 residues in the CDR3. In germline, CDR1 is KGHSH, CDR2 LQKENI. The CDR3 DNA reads TGTGCCAGCTCACCTCAGATAATGGAGGGTAATGAAAAACTGTTTTTT. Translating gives CASSPQIMEGNEKLFF.

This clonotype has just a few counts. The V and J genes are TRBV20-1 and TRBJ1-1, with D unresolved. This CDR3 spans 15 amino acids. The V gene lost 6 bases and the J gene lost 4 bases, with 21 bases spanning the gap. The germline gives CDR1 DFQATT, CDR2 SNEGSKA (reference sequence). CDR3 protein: CSALTPTLEGTEAFF. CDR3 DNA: TGCAGTGCCCTGACCCCGACTCTCGAGGGCACTGAAGCTTTCTTT.

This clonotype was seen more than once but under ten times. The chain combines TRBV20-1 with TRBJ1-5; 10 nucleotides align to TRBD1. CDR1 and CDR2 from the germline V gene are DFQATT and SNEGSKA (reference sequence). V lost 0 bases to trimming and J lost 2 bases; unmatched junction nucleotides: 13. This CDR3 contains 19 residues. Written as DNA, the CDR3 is TGCAGTGCTAGAGATGGTAGGACAGGGGGTGGCATGGGCAATCAGCCCCAGCATTTT. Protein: CSARDGRTGGGMGNQPQHF.

The CDR3: CASSEEVGQGGAGYTF. CDR3 in DNA: TGTGCCAGCAGTGAAGAGGTTGGACAGGGTGGAGCTGGCTACACCTTC. The chain uses TRBV6-1 and TRBJ1-2; 8 bases map to TRBD1. This CDR3 region has 16 residues. J lost 7 bases, V lost 1 base, and 11 bases had no gene match. Germline V gene sequence: CDR1 MNHNS, CDR2 SASEGT.